These 2 T cell receptor beta chains came from one sample sequenced in a study of T cell responses to AZD1222 COVID-19 vaccine. Libraries were prepared by immunoSEQ multiplex PCR; TCRdb keeps only in-frame clonotypes and omits some of them. This table holds more than 150,000 clones, approximately 91% found once. This material consisted of peripheral blood, taken on day 0 of AZD1222 vaccination. Receptor source: an adult in good health.

The chain recombines TRBV4-1 with TRBJ2-3; D is tentatively TRBD1 or TRBD2 (6 bases each). The CDR3 sequence is 17 residues long. V lost 4 bases and J lost 2, with 19 bases in between. Per germline, CDR1 MGHRA and CDR2 YSYEKL. In DNA, the CDR3 is TGCGCCAGCAGCCCTCTGGGGGGACACATAAACACAGATACGCAGTATTTT. Translating gives CASSPLGGHINTDTQYF.

The V and J genes are TRBV9 and TRBJ2-3; D uncertain. V lost 1 base and J 0 bases, leaving 12 bases between the germline ends. The CDR3 loop spans 16 amino acids. CDR1 and CDR2 (germline): SGDLS, YYNGEE. The CDR3 sequence: CASSVNPSPSTDTQYF. In DNA form, the CDR3 reads TGTGCCAGCAGCGTAAATCCTTCCCCTAGCACAGATACGCAGTATTTT.